This is a list of T cell receptor beta chains from one sample in a study of T cells in localized non-small cell lung cancer. Profiled with immunoSEQ multiplex PCR; TCRdb holds only in-frame clones, not every one. The table records tens of thousands of clones, 86% of them present only once. The source was peripheral blood, collected before any cancer treatment. The receptors here all came from a male donor older than 55 with stage III squamous cell lung carcinoma. Both conserved end residues are part of each CDR3. The order of the fields is V gene, D gene, J gene, CDR3 protein, CDR3 DNA. The D gene is left open where the match is weak.

TRBV19,-,TRBJ1-2,CASTPTGGDYGYTF,TGTGCCAGTACCCCGACCGGTGGGGACTATGGCTACACCTTC
TRBV7-9,-,TRBJ2-7,CASSYGQGNHEQYF,TGTGCCAGCAGTTATGGGCAGGGGAATCACGAGCAGTACTTC
TRBV5-4,TRBD1,TRBJ1-2,CASSFNRGGGYTF,TGTGCCAGCAGCTTTAACAGGGGAGGTGGCTACACCTTC
TRBV7-6,-,TRBJ2-2,CASSLDYSGELFF,TGTGCCAGCAGCTTAGACTATTCCGGGGAGCTGTTTTTT
TRBV5-6,TRBD2,TRBJ2-1,CASSSGLAGLYEQFF,TGTGCCAGCAGTTCGGGACTAGCGGGTCTATATGAGCAGTTCTTC
TRBV5-1,TRBD1,TRBJ2-7,CASSLVLGGPPYEQYF,TGCGCCAGCAGCTTGGTTCTAGGGGGCCCCCCCTACGAGCAGTACTTC
TRBV11-2,TRBD2,TRBJ2-3,CASSLERGGTDTQYF,TGTGCCAGCAGCTTAGAGCGGGGGGGCACAGATACGCAGTATTTT
TRBV6-6,-,TRBJ1-2,CASSYRPQALYGYTF,TGTGCCAGCAGTTATCGACCCCAGGCCCTCTATGGCTACACCTTC
TRBV15,-,TRBJ1-5,CATSGGHLSNQPQHF,TGTGCCACCAGCGGGGGACACCTAAGCAATCAGCCCCAGCATTTT
TRBV10-3,TRBD2,TRBJ2-3,CAISESTSGGARADTQYF,TGTGCCATCAGTGAGTCGACTAGCGGGGGGGCTCGGGCAGATACGCAGTATTTT
TRBV11-2,-,TRBJ2-2,CASSAQRGANTGELFF,TGTGCCAGCTCGGCCCAGAGGGGTGCGAACACCGGGGAGCTGTTTTTT
TRBV5-1,-,TRBJ2-1,CASSLEPGKDEQFF,TGCGCCAGCAGCTTGGAACCGGGAAAGGATGAGCAGTTCTTC
TRBV5-1,-,TRBJ1-5,CASSLQGNSNQPQHF,TGCGCCAGCAGCTTACAGGGCAATAGCAATCAGCCCCAGCATTTT